This T cell receptor (beta chain) was identified in a study of identical twins. Study conclusions and caveats: Out-of-frame alpha sequences shared between twins exhibited an excess of low generation probability. Whereas memory repertoires showed no such difference, abundant cord blood beta clonotypes carried fewer insertions. The study reached conclusions through statistical analysis that was cross-sectional, not following the same donors.

V was clipped by 7 bases and J by 2 bases; unmatched bases: 4. In germline, CDR1 is ENHRY, CDR2 SYGVKD. This CDR3 is built from 13 residues. Addition of a universal primer site occurred through template switching, and cDNA carried unique molecular identifiers. TCRdb reanalysed the 5' RACE reads using MiXCR and keeps one entry per CDR3 protein. The sample records around 650,000 distinct CDR3 sequences, 7.1% being singletons. This clonotype has more than one count but fewer than ten. Its specificity is unknown. Another study also made use of these data, one on yellow fever vaccine responses in identical twins.

Sequenced material: PBMCs. The clonotype comes from a woman aged 18-29 years in good health. V usage is TRBV10-3 and J usage is TRBJ2-5; 7 bases align to TRBD2. The CDR3 DNA sequence: TGTGCCATCAAGCTAGCGGCACAAGAGACCCAGTACTTC. Protein sequence: CAIKLAAQETQYF.